The T cell receptor beta chain described here comes from a study of T cell repertoires in cytomegalovirus infection. Overall study findings and caveats: Across the ex vivo response, the dominant clonotypes were HLA-C-restricted CMV-specific TCR beta clonotypes. Of the TCR beta families, the public ones yielded a cumulative frequency that identified carriers of CMV plus the relevant HLA.

The junction had 13 bases not matched to a gene; V was cut back by 2 bases and J by 5 bases. CDR1 and CDR2 (germline): SGHVS, FNYEAQ. The CDR3 sequence is 18 residues long. In TCRdb, the reads were re-called with MiXCR into one record per CDR3 protein. The sample includes under 300,000 distinct CDR3 sequences, over 15% of them seen just once. This clonotype was seen many times. What it recognizes is unknown. Sequencing was performed on CD8+ T cells from PBMCs. This sequence joins TRBV7-6 and TRBJ2-2, with 8 bases identical to TRBD1. This clonotype originated in a human donor in good health (CMV status not recorded). Some clones in this sample may be carry-over from other donors' samples. The CDR3 nucleotides are TGTGCCAGCAGCTTATGGCCAGGGGGCGAGAGGGTGACCGGGGAGCTGTTTTTT. Translating it yields CASSLWPGGERVTGELFF.